This T cell receptor beta chain was sequenced in a study of T cell repertoires in cytomegalovirus infection. TCRdb redid the calling of the reads with MiXCR, one entry per CDR3 protein. Of approximately 550,000 distinct CDR3 sequences listed, 16% are singletons. This clonotype showed up just once. This receptor was taken from a human donor in good health (CMV status not recorded). Some clones in this sample may be carry-over from other donors' samples. The sequenced material came from CD8+ T cells from PBMCs.

CDR3 DNA sequence: TGTGCCAGCAGTGAAGGGTTTAGTAGTCAGCCCCAGCATTTT. This translates into CASSEGFSSQPQHF. The V and J genes are TRBV2 and TRBJ1-5, with D unclear. Trimming took off 1 base at V and 6 bases at J, with 10 bases between the two ends. The CDR3 is made up of 14 amino acids. Germline V gives CDR1 SNHLY, CDR2 FYNNEI.